Here is one T cell receptor (beta chain) with its context. Antigen unknown. The donors gave bone marrow, and they were healthy. Vbeta (60) and Jbeta (13) primers were used in the PCR. Some clones are missing from TCRdb's copy, which holds only in-frame ones; the method was immunoSEQ multiplex PCR. Of about 59,000 clones in the sample, 75% to 85% are singletons; the top ten hold 1.6%. V lost 4 bases to trimming and J lost 6 bases, with 6 bases between them. CDR3 size: 11 residues. Germline-derived CDR1 and CDR2 are MDHEN and SYDVKM. The data were obtained in a study of cytomegalovirus exposure and HLA in healthy donors. General study findings and limits: Researchers reported from a later analysis that most CMV-associated TCR beta chains appeared HLA-restricted. In an earlier analysis, about 87% or about 30%: the productive usage of most TCR beta V segments. Several V segments, TRBV6-2 and TRBV6-3 among them, could not be told apart and were dropped.

Source material: PBMCs. The genes are TRBV28 and TRBJ1-2; D gene unclear. The receptor's source is a human donor in good health. CDR3 region: CASSSTNGYTF. In DNA, the CDR3 is TGTGCCAGCAGTTCAACAAATGGCTACACCTTC.